A single sample gave rise to the 17 T cell receptor beta chains below, sequenced in a study of blood T cells in healthy people across ages. A J-beta primer mix and a sample-barcoded 5' primer were used in a second PCR of about 7 to 12 cycles. TCRdb analysed the 5' RACE reads with MiXCR anew, one entry per CDR3 protein. The table has 650,000 or so distinct CDR3 sequences, under 65% seen once; the top ten hold roughly 12%. The sample consisted of blood. Source of these receptors: a woman older than 75 in good health.

This clonotype was found a few times. V and J are TRBV5-1 and TRBJ2-1, with 8 bases identical to TRBD2. Per the germline V gene, CDR1 is SGHRS and CDR2 is YFSETQ. The CDR3 has 16 amino acids. The V gene end was trimmed by 4 bases and the J gene end by 8 bases; junction bases not matched to a gene: 14. The CDR3 spells CASSLAGLYLGDEQFF. CDR3 sequence (DNA): TGCGCCAGCAGCCTAGCGGGTCTCTACTTAGGTGATGAGCAGTTCTTC.

This chain links TRBV13 with TRBJ1-2; D unresolved. V lost 2 bases, J lost 8 bases, and 6 bases lay in between. The CDR3 is 11 residues long. The germline V gene encodes CDR1 PRHDT and CDR2 FYEKMQ (reference sequence). The CDR3 DNA sequence: TGTGCCAGCAGCTTACGGGCCGGCTACACCTTC. Translated: CASSLRAGYTF.

The chain has TRBV20-1 and TRBJ2-3; D could derive from TRBD1 or TRBD2 (5 bases each). Germline V gives CDR1 DFQATT, CDR2 SNEGSKA (reference sequence). This CDR3 contains 15 residues. Trimming removed 6 bases from V and 0 bases from J, with 16 bases in between. The chain's CDR3 is CSAKGTLASTDTQYF. In nucleotides, the CDR3 is TGCAGTGCAAAAGGGACCCTGGCGAGCACAGATACGCAGTATTTT.

As concerns this clonotype: It may be a read error: a sequence one base away is much more abundant. The CDR3 DNA sequence: TGTACCAGCAGCAAGACTAGCGGGCCCTACGAGCAGTACTTC. Amino acid sequence: CTSSKTSGPYEQYF. The gene calls are TRBV7-3 and TRBJ2-4; 10 bases are a match to TRBD2. The J call is doubtful: the DNA matches TRBJ2-7 better. Germline V lookup: CDR1 SGHTA, CDR2 FQGTGA. This CDR3 is built from 14 residues.

This chain joins TRBV18 and TRBJ1-4; D gene uncertain. Per germline, CDR1 KGHSH and CDR2 LQKENI. The CDR3 runs to 16 residues. V shed 4 bases and J shed 8 bases, with 20 bases lying between them. This CDR3 is CASSRTIGQSEEKLFF. CDR3 sequence (DNA): TGTGCCAGCTCACGGACCATAGGGCAGTCCGAAGAAAAACTGTTTTTT.

There are many counts of this clonotype. V usage is TRBV5-1 and J usage is TRBJ2-1, with 10 bases that match TRBD2. Looked up from germline, CDR1 is SGHRS and CDR2 is YFSETQ. This CDR3 is 15 amino acids long. The V segment lost 2 bases and the J segment 5 bases; nucleotides outside the gene matches: 4. The CDR3, as DNA: TGCGCCAGCAGCTTCGGCCTAGCGGGGGACAATGAGCAGTTCTTC. It translates to CASSFGLAGDNEQFF.

This clonotype has only a few counts. The chain uses TRBV13 and TRBJ1-1, with 9 bases aligning to TRBD1. Germline CDR1 PRHDT, CDR2 FYEKMQ (reference sequence). The trim removed 4 bases at V and 5 bases at J, leaving 5 bases unmatched. CDR3 length: 14 amino acids. The CDR3 protein is CASSSQGAGTEAFF. In DNA, the CDR3 is TGTGCCAGCAGCTCACAGGGGGCAGGGACTGAAGCTTTCTTT.

Many counts were recorded for this clonotype. This chain connects TRBV9 to TRBJ2-3, with D possibly being TRBD2 (5 bases). The CDR3 is made up of 14 amino acids. Trimming stripped 0 bases from V and 5 bases from J, with 10 bases between. From germline, CDR1 is SGDLS and CDR2 YYNGEE. The CDR3 nucleotides read TGTGCCAGCAGCGTAGGTTCTAGCTTAGATACGCAGTATTTT. Amino acids: CASSVGSSLDTQYF.

In its sample, this clonotype was seen a few times. The V gene is TRBV3-1, the J gene TRBJ1-1, with D unclear. V lost 4 bases, J lost 0 bases, and 6 bases lay in between. Germline lookup yields CDR1 LGHDT and CDR2 YNNKEL (reference sequence). This CDR3 contains 13 residues. CDR3 in amino acids: CASSPRLNTEAFF. In DNA, the CDR3 is TGTGCCAGCAGCCCGAGGTTGAACACTGAAGCTTTCTTT.

With regard to this clonotype: A read error may be the cause here, since a much bigger clone is one base away. This rearrangement joins TRBV6-6 to TRBJ2-1; a weak D match, TRBD2 (5 bases). Germline V gene data show CDR1 as MNHNY and CDR2 as SVGAGI (reference sequence). The CDR3 sequence is 14 residues long. This CDR3 is CASTQDSSYNERYF. CDR3 bases: TGTGCCAGCACCCAAGATAGCTCCTACAATGAGCGGTACTTC.

This clonotype was seen a handful of times. A much larger clone differs by one base, so this may be a read error. The genes are TRBV13 and TRBJ2-1, with 9 bases lining up with TRBD2. Trimming removed 5 bases from V and 7 bases from J; junction bases left unmatched: 6. The CDR3 covers 14 residues. CDR1 PRHDT and CDR2 FYEKMQ come from the germline V gene (reference sequence). The CDR3 reads CASSHSGRKNEQFF. As DNA, the CDR3 is TGTGCCAGCAGCCATAGCGGGAGAAAGAATGAGCAGTTCTTC.

This chain links TRBV10-3 with TRBJ2-3, with D hard to call. The CDR3 runs to 14 residues. The germline V gene encodes CDR1 ENHRY and CDR2 SYGVKD. The V end lost 6 bases, the J end lost 3 bases, and 13 bases lay between the germline ends. The CDR3 sequence is CAIRTEEGTDTQYF. The CDR3 bases are TGTGCCATCAGGACCGAGGAAGGGACAGATACGCAGTATTTT.

This clonotype was detected only a few times. The germline gene is not matched at one end of the junction; a read error may be the cause. The chain links TRBV7-9 to TRBJ2-1; either TRBD1 or TRBD2 may fit D (5 bases each). Germline CDR1 is SEHNR and CDR2 is FQNEAQ (reference sequence). The CDR3 runs to 15 residues. This CDR3 is CASSPGTVTYSEQFF. CDR3 DNA sequence: TGTGCCAGCAGCCCCGGGACGGTGACTTACAGTGAGCAGTTCTTC. The whole variable domain, remainder taken from reference TRBV7-9 and TRBJ2-1, is DTGVSQNPRHKITKRGQNVTFRCDPISEHNRLYWYRQTLGQGPEFLTYFQNEAQLEKSRLLSDRFSAERPKGSFSTLEIQRTEQGDSAMYLCASSPGTVTYSEQFFGPGTRLTVL.

This clonotype was detected many times. This chain uses TRBV20-1 with TRBJ1-1; D gene unclear. Germline CDR1 reads DFQATT; CDR2 reads SNEGSKA (reference sequence). Trimming removed 3 bases from V and 0 bases from J, with 11 bases in between. This CDR3 comprises 14 residues. The CDR3 DNA reads as TGCAGTGCTAGTTCGGCGGTCTTGAACACTGAAGCTTTCTTT. This codes for CSASSAVLNTEAFF.

The chain employs TRBV11-3 and TRBJ2-5; TRBD2 is a possible D gene (5 bases). Per the germline V gene, CDR1 is SGHNT and CDR2 is YENEEA. Trimming removed 5 bases at V and 2 bases at J, with 12 bases between. This CDR3 has 14 residues. The CDR3 here is CASSPPGRQETQYF. CDR3 DNA sequence: TGTGCCAGCAGCCCCCCGGGGAGACAAGAGACCCAGTACTTC.

With respect to this clonotype: A much larger clone differs from this one at a single base, so this may be a read error. The V call is TRBV18, the J call TRBJ2-5; D not certain. Between the trimmed V and J ends, which lost 2 bases and 11 bases, there was a span of 21 bases. From germline, CDR1 is KGHSH and CDR2 LQKENI. The CDR3 consists of 15 residues. DNA of the CDR3: TGTGCCAGCTCACCAAACGCTGTCACATACAATGAGCAGTACTTC. Protein product: CASSPNAVTYNEQYF.

Remarks on this clonotype: It may be a read error: a sequence one base away is much more abundant. The chain links TRBV28 to TRBJ1-2, with TRBD1 matching 8 bases. The CDR3 extends over 12 amino acids. Germline lookup yields CDR1 MDHEN and CDR2 SYDVKM. CDR3 protein: CATQDRVYGHTF. The CDR3 DNA reads TGTGCCACCCAGGACAGGGTATATGGCCACACCTTC.